The TCR beta chain under discussion was sequenced for a study of blood T cell repertoires in COVID-19. This table comes from immunoSEQ multiplex PCR, and its TCRdb copy is limited to in-frame clones, with some not included. The repertoire includes about 140,000 clones, about 86% of them detected once, and around 8% sits in the top ten. CDR1 SGHRS and CDR2 YFSETQ come from the germline V gene. V shed 2 bases, J shed 10 bases, and the junction held 9 bases outside the gene matches. The CDR3 is made up of 15 amino acids. The sequence came from a human donor in a cohort sampled during active COVID-19. The chain uses TRBV5-1 and TRBJ2-4; 10 bases are shared with TRBD2. The source material was peripheral blood. The CDR3 nucleotides read TGCGCCAGCAGCTTTTACAGCGGGGGGGAAGGAATTCAGTACTTC. It specifies CASSFYSGGEGIQYF.